The next 30 T cell receptor beta chains were all read from a single sample in a study of T cell responses to AZD1222 COVID-19 vaccine. Clones were sequenced by immunoSEQ multiplex PCR, and TCRdb holds only the in-frame ones, with some missing. The sample includes over 100,000 clones, around 90% of them seen just once. This material consisted of peripheral blood, taken 28 days after the second AZD1222 dose. The source is an adult who received the AZD1222 COVID-19 vaccine.

The genes are TRBV2 and TRBJ2-1, with 9 nucleotides matching TRBD1. Looked up from germline, CDR1 is SNHLY and CDR2 is FYNNEI. CDR3 length equals 15 residues. The trim removed 6 bases at V and 4 bases at J, leaving 7 bases unmatched. The CDR3 nucleotides are TGTGCCAGCAGCGAACAGGGGGCCACGTACAATGAGCAGTTCTTC. Translating it yields CASSEQGATYNEQFF.

The V and J genes are TRBV14 and TRBJ2-1; D might be TRBD2 (6 bases). The germline V gene encodes CDR1 SGHDN and CDR2 FVKESK. The CDR3 sequence is 18 residues long. V lost 4 bases to trimming and J lost 1 base, with 20 bases between them. In DNA form, the CDR3 reads TGTGCCAGCAGCCCAAGATACGGGACTCTGAGTTCCTACAATGAGCAGTTCTTC. It is translated as CASSPRYGTLSSYNEQFF.

This clone was detected only once. The chain couples TRBV14 to TRBJ1-3; 10 bases align to TRBD1. The CDR3 loop spans 15 amino acids. Looked up from germline, CDR1 is SGHDN and CDR2 is FVKESK. The V gene end was trimmed by 3 bases and the J gene end by 5 bases; junction bases not matched to a gene: 4. Here the CDR3 reads CASSQDRGARNTIYF. The CDR3 DNA reads TGTGCCAGCAGCCAGGACAGGGGGGCGAGAAACACCATATATTTT.

J is TRBJ1-2 and V is TRBV7-9; the D gene is possibly TRBD1 (5 bases). The length of the CDR3 is 15 residues. The V gene's germline CDR1 is SEHNR and CDR2 FQNEAQ (reference sequence). Trimming cost V 2 bases and J 5 bases, with 15 bases left between them. The CDR3 spells CASSLSSGEGYGYTF. In DNA form, the CDR3 reads TGTGCCAGCAGCTTATCATCGGGGGAGGGTTATGGCTACACCTTC.

The chain recombines TRBV5-6 with TRBJ1-4; the match to TRBD1 covers 7 bases. CDR3 length: 13 amino acids. Germline lookup yields CDR1 SGHDT and CDR2 YYEEEE. J gave up 8 bases and V 4 bases, and 5 bases lay outside the gene matches. CDR3 DNA: TGTGCCAGCAGCGCACAGACAGGGGAAAAACTGTTTTTT. It codes for CASSAQTGEKLFF.

J is TRBJ2-5 and V is TRBV24-1, with 7 positions matching TRBD2. The CDR3 spans 16 residues. Germline CDR1 and CDR2: KGHDR and SFDVKD. The V gene end was trimmed by 1 base and the J gene end by 4 bases; junction bases not matched to a gene: 8. CDR3 sequence reads: CATSDFGGRAGETQYF. The CDR3 DNA follows: TGTGCCACCAGTGATTTCGGAGGGAGGGCCGGAGAGACCCAGTACTTC.

The chain combines TRBV7-6 with TRBJ2-1, with D possibly matching TRBD1 (5 bases). Per germline, CDR1 SGHVS and CDR2 FNYEAQ. The CDR3 spans 16 residues. The V gene lost 5 bases and the J gene lost 4 bases, with 18 bases spanning the gap. The CDR3 spells CASSPRYRRLYNEQFF. DNA for the CDR3: TGTGCCAGCAGCCCCCGTTACAGGCGTCTTTACAATGAGCAGTTCTTC.

This chain joins TRBV28 and TRBJ1-1, with D perhaps matching TRBD1 (6 bases). From germline, CDR1 is MDHEN and CDR2 SYDVKM. The CDR3 runs 14 residues. V dropped 7 bases and J dropped 4 bases, with 16 bases sitting between them. Here the CDR3 DNA reads TGTGCCAGCAAAATAAACAGGGATGGCACTGAAGCTTTCTTT. Encoded protein: CASKINRDGTEAFF.

The chain uses TRBV7-2 and TRBJ2-1; TRBD1 might be the D (6 bases). With 8 bases removed from V and 7 bases from J, the gap between germline ends came to 15 bases. Germline loops: CDR1 SGHTA, CDR2 FQGNSA. This CDR3 has 13 amino acids. The CDR3 region is CASGQGLGNEQFF. CDR3 nucleotides: TGTGCCAGCGGGCAGGGGCTAGGGAATGAGCAGTTCTTC.

This chain links TRBV7-8 with TRBJ1-2, with D uncertain. V was clipped by 2 bases and J by 7 bases, with 11 bases between them. This CDR3 has 13 residues. Germline assignment: CDR1 SGHVS and CDR2 FQNEAQ. CDR3 sequence: CASSLLYGFGYTF. CDR3 DNA: TGTGCCAGCAGCTTATTGTACGGCTTTGGCTACACCTTC.

This sequence joins TRBV2 and TRBJ1-5; D is unresolved. Germline CDR1 SNHLY, CDR2 FYNNEI. The CDR3 length is 15 residues. The ends were cut back, 2 bases at V and 2 bases at J, with 10 bases in the middle. CDR3 sequence (DNA): TGTGCCAGCAGTGAACGCCCTTATGGCAATCAGCCCCAGCATTTT. It translates to CASSERPYGNQPQHF.

V is TRBV29-1 and J is TRBJ2-3; 7 nucleotides agree with TRBD2. Germline V gene sequence: CDR1 SQVTM, CDR2 ANQGSEA. The ends lost 3 bases at V and 2 bases at J; junction bases unmatched: 11. The CDR3 length is 16 residues. As DNA, the CDR3 is TGCAGCGTTGAGGGTAGCGGGTCAATTTCCACAGATACGCAGTATTTT. Its protein product is CSVEGSGSISTDTQYF.

J is TRBJ2-2 and V is TRBV2, with D perhaps matching TRBD2 (6 bases). V was trimmed by 6 bases and J by 8 bases, leaving 19 bases between them. The germline V gene encodes CDR1 SNHLY and CDR2 FYNNEI. CDR3 length equals 15 residues. CDR3 in amino acids: CASRRDSRGEGELFF. For the CDR3, the DNA is TGTGCCAGCAGGAGGGACTCCCGAGGAGAGGGGGAGCTGTTTTTT. Full variable domain (missing parts from reference TRBV2 and TRBJ2-2): EPEVTQTPSHQVTQMGQEVILRCVPISNHLYFYWYRQILGQKVEFLVSFYNNEISEKSEIFDDQFSVERPDGSNFTLKIRSTKLEDSAMYFCASRRDSRGEGELFFGEGSRLTVL.

The chain has TRBV28 and TRBJ1-1; no firm D call. The CDR3 extends over 12 amino acids. CDR1 MDHEN and CDR2 SYDVKM come from the germline V gene. The V end lost 8 bases, the J end lost 0 bases, and 7 bases lay between the germline ends. This chain's CDR3 is CASRLLNTEAFF. CDR3 nucleotides: TGTGCCAGCCGGCTTCTGAACACTGAAGCTTTCTTT.

V gene TRBV27 combines with J gene TRBJ2-7, with 7 bases matching TRBD1. Per the germline V gene, CDR1 is MNHEY and CDR2 is SMNVEV (reference sequence). The ends lost 6 bases at V and 2 bases at J; junction bases unmatched: 10. The CDR3 is made up of 15 amino acids. CDR3 DNA: TGTGCCAGCAGCCCGGACAGGCCTGATGCCTACGAGCAGTACTTC. Translating gives CASSPDRPDAYEQYF.

This rearrangement joins TRBV2 to TRBJ1-5; unclear D gene. The CDR3 runs to 14 residues. The germline V gene encodes CDR1 SNHLY and CDR2 FYNNEI. The V and J ends lost 6 bases and 6 bases respectively, with 15 bases between them. The CDR3 is CASSEGLGIQPQHF. In DNA form, the CDR3 reads TGTGCCAGCAGCGAGGGATTGGGAATTCAGCCCCAGCATTTT.

The J gene is TRBJ2-7, the V gene TRBV12-3 or TRBV12-4; a possible D gene is TRBD1 (7 bases). The CDR3 extends over 11 amino acids. Trimming took 8 bases from V and 5 from J, leaving 10 bases between them. In DNA form, the CDR3 reads TGTGCCAGCCAGGGGGGAGACGAGCAGTACTTC. Residues: CASQGGDEQYF.

The chain recombines TRBV4-2 with TRBJ1-6; D remains unclear. The CDR3 runs 22 residues. CDR1 LGHNA and CDR2 YNFKEQ come from the germline V gene. V shed 4 bases and J shed 0 bases, with 28 bases lying between them. CDR3 loop: CASSPNLVSRTSQSSYNSPLHF. In DNA form, the CDR3 reads TGTGCCAGCAGCCCGAACCTCGTGAGCCGGACCTCTCAGAGCTCCTATAATTCACCCCTCCACTTT.

This rearrangement joins TRBV3-1 (or the pseudogene TRBV3-2) to TRBJ1-6, with 7 bases identical to TRBD1. V trimming: 4 bases; J trimming: 7 bases; junction bases outside the gene matches: 4. The CDR3 has 14 amino acids. Germline loops: CDR1 LGHDT, CDR2 YNNKEL (reference sequence). The CDR3 DNA sequence: TGTGCCAGCAGCCGGACAGGACGGAATTCACCCCTCCACTTT. It specifies CASSRTGRNSPLHF.

The chain employs TRBV5-1 and TRBJ2-5, with D unclear. Germline V gene sequence: CDR1 SGHRS, CDR2 YFSETQ. With 0 bases removed from V and 4 bases from J, the gap between germline ends came to 7 bases. The CDR3 is made up of 13 amino acids. CDR3 residues: CASSLATRETQYF. CDR3 sequence (DNA): TGCGCCAGCAGCTTGGCAACGCGAGAGACCCAGTACTTC.

The chain couples TRBV2 to TRBJ1-4, with 9 nucleotides matching TRBD1. J lost 10 bases, V lost 1 base, and 7 bases had no gene match. CDR1 is SNHLY and CDR2 is FYNNEI in the germline V gene. The CDR3 is 15 amino acids. The CDR3 reads CASSEEGTGSGKLFF. The CDR3 coding sequence is TGTGCCAGCAGTGAAGAGGGGACAGGGTCTGGAAAACTGTTTTTT.

CDR3 coding DNA: TGCGCCAGCAGCCCCGTCGGACTTCATCCTAATCAGCCCCAGCATTTT. It is translated as CASSPVGLHPNQPQHF. The chain carries TRBV5-1 and TRBJ1-5, with D unclear. Germline loops: CDR1 SGHRS, CDR2 YFSETQ. Between the trimmed V and J ends, which lost 4 bases and 4 bases, there was a span of 18 bases. CDR3 length equals 16 residues.

The chain has TRBV6-2 or TRBV6-3 and TRBJ1-2; possibly TRBD1 for D (5 bases). Trimming removed 2 bases from V and 8 bases from J, with 9 bases in between. Per the germline V gene, CDR1 is MNHEY and CDR2 is SVGEGT. The CDR3 length is 12 residues. CDR3 nucleotide sequence: TGTGCCAGCAGTTACGGGACGAGAGGCTACACCTTC. This translates into CASSYGTRGYTF.

The chain links TRBV24-1 to TRBJ2-3; TRBD2 agrees at 12 bases. CDR1 and CDR2 from the germline V gene are KGHDR and SFDVKD. With 1 base clipped from V and 0 bases from J, the junction kept 4 bases outside the gene matches. This CDR3 is built from 18 residues. In nucleotides, the CDR3 is TGTGCCACCAGTGATTTAGGGACTAGCGGGCCCAGCACAGATACGCAGTATTTT. It is translated as CATSDLGTSGPSTDTQYF.

J is TRBJ1-3 and V is TRBV4-2; D is unclear. The ends were cut back, 0 bases at V and 2 bases at J, with 17 bases in the middle. This CDR3 region has 18 residues. The germline V gene has CDR1 LGHNA and CDR2 YNFKEQ. CDR3 sequence: CASSQDPSTVRAGNTIYF. The DNA for the CDR3 is TGTGCCAGCAGCCAAGATCCCTCAACTGTTAGAGCTGGAAACACCATATATTTT.

The chain is built from TRBV5-1 and TRBJ1-6; 8 bases align to TRBD1. The CDR3 covers 15 residues. The V segment lost 5 bases and the J segment 10 bases; nucleotides outside the gene matches: 11. Germline CDR1 reads SGHRS; CDR2 reads YFSETQ. CDR3 loop: CASSQGQGGRSPLHF. Here the CDR3 DNA reads TGCGCCAGCAGTCAAGGACAGGGAGGGAGGTCACCCCTCCACTTT.

The J gene is TRBJ2-2, the V gene TRBV13; D call uncertain. Germline V gives CDR1 PRHDT, CDR2 FYEKMQ (reference sequence). The CDR3 is 13 residues long. V lost 0 bases and J lost 4, with 3 bases in between. The CDR3 region has the DNA TGTGCCAGCAGCTTAGGGGCCACCGGGGAGCTGTTTTTT. Protein product: CASSLGATGELFF. The whole variable domain, filled in from reference TRBV13 and TRBJ2-2, reads AAGVIQSPRHLIKEKRETATLKCYPIPRHDTVYWYQQGPGQDPQFLISFYEKMQSDKGSIPDRFSAQQFSDYHSELNMSSLELGDSALYFCASSLGATGELFFGEGSRLTVL.

The V call is TRBV6-1, the J call TRBJ2-7, with D unclear. The germline V gene has CDR1 MNHNS and CDR2 SASEGT. The CDR3 runs to 15 residues. V was cut by 1 base and J by 3 bases, with 13 bases left in between. The CDR3 sequence is CASSEDGSLIYEQYF. In DNA, the CDR3 is TGTGCCAGCAGTGAAGACGGATCGCTAATCTACGAGCAGTACTTC.

The rearrangement links TRBV7-9 to TRBJ1-1; D is ambiguous. Deletions cut 5 bases from V and 1 base from J, with 5 bases between. The CDR3 has 12 amino acids. From germline, CDR1 is SEHNR and CDR2 FQNEAQ (reference sequence). CDR3: CASSGANTEAFF. The CDR3 bases are TGTGCCAGCAGCGGCGCGAACACTGAAGCTTTCTTT.

This rearrangement joins TRBV27 to TRBJ2-5; TRBD2 agrees at 9 bases. Trimming at V came to 6 bases and at J to 5 bases, leaving 13 bases not matched to a gene. From germline, CDR1 is MNHEY and CDR2 SMNVEV (reference sequence). This CDR3 is 16 amino acids long. The CDR3 region has the DNA TGTGCCAGCAGGGATAGCGGGAGCGTGGTCGGGGAGACCCAGTACTTC. Protein sequence: CASRDSGSVVGETQYF.